The present T cell receptor beta chain was sequenced within a study of blood T cell repertoires in COVID-19. Study as a whole: There were acute and convalescent COVID-19 samples, and they came from the United States, Italy and Spain. PBMCs, B-cell-depleted T cells, or T cells provided the cDNA or gDNA that made up the material.

In the original analysis: Cell counts per sample came from amplifying reference gene primers. The assay was immunoSEQ multiplex PCR, and TCRdb's table has in-frame clones only and misses some. D and trimming come from the DNA, and the V and J calls and clone size come from that table. The sample consists of approximately 170,000 clones, around 84% of them appearing once. Participants' own reports of clinical history determined their cohort assignment. V trimming: 6 bases; J trimming: 3 bases; junction bases outside the gene matches: 10. CDR3 size: 15 residues. From germline, CDR1 is ENHRY and CDR2 SYGVKD.

The sequence was obtained from a woman between 45 and 65 years old who had recovered from COVID-19. V is TRBV10-3 and J is TRBJ1-2, with 7 bases matching TRBD1. The sample consisted of PBMCs or T cells enriched from blood (not recorded which). The CDR3 is CAISPEAGGYYGYTF. For the CDR3, the DNA is TGTGCCATCAGCCCGGAGGCAGGGGGGTACTATGGCTACACCTTC.